A selection of T cell receptor beta chains follows, all from one sample in a study of regulatory T cells in long-lasting Graves disease. TCRdb re-analysed the multiplex PCR reads in MiXCR, keeping a single row per CDR3 protein. The sample includes hundreds of thousands of distinct CDR3 sequences, 15% to 20% of them seen just once. These data were also filed under a second study, of T cells in Graves' hyperthyroidism and ophthalmopathy.

Sequences were derived from peripheral blood mononuclear cells (PBMCs), sampled at new diagnosis, from a patient treated with antithyroid drugs. The receptors derive from a woman in her 30s with Graves disease. CDR3s include the opening cysteine and the closing phenylalanine or tryptophan. Each record gives: CDR3 length, J gene, clone size, V gene, D gene, CDR3 DNA, CDR3 protein. The D gene is left open where the match is weak. The size of a clone is reported for some rows only, either as once, few or many, or as a class for expanded clones.

length: 14
J: TRBJ2-2
size: -
V: TRBV6-1
D: -
DNA: TGTGCCAGCCGCTCGGAGGGAAGGGCCGGGGAGCTGTTTTTT
CDR3: CASRSEGRAGELFF

length: 15
J: TRBJ2-7
size: many
V: TRBV27
D: TRBD1
DNA: TGTGCCAGCAGCTCGGAAGGGGACAGGGCCTACGAGCAGTACTTC
CDR3: CASSSEGDRAYEQYF

length: 16
J: TRBJ2-3
size: -
V: TRBV18
D: -
DNA: TGTGCCAGCTCACCGCGTTGGGACTCCCCCACAGATACGCAGTATTTT
CDR3: CASSPRWDSPTDTQYF

length: 13
J: TRBJ2-7
size: few
V: TRBV29-1
D: TRBD1
DNA: TGCAGCGTTGGACCCCGGACAGGCTACGAGCAGTACTTC
CDR3: CSVGPRTGYEQYF

length: 15
J: TRBJ1-2
size: many
V: TRBV19
D: TRBD1
DNA: TGTGCCAGTACTAAAGGACAGGATATCAACTATGGCTACACCTTC
CDR3: CASTKGQDINYGYTF

length: 15
J: TRBJ1-6
size: -
V: TRBV6-2/TRBV6-3
D: TRBD1
DNA: TGTGCCAGCAGTTACCCGGACAGGGGTCGCTCACCCCTCCACTTT
CDR3: CASSYPDRGRSPLHF

length: 16
J: TRBJ2-3
size: -
V: TRBV7-9
D: TRBD2
DNA: TGTGCCAGCAGCCCGGGGGGGCCCGTTGGTTCAGATACGCAGTATTTT
CDR3: CASSPGGPVGSDTQYF

length: 13
J: TRBJ1-5
size: many
V: TRBV30
D: -
DNA: TGTGCCTGGAGTGCCCAGGGGAATCAGCCCCAGCATTTT
CDR3: CAWSAQGNQPQHF

length: 16
J: TRBJ2-2
size: few
V: TRBV3-1
D: TRBD2
DNA: TGTGCCAGCAGCCAAGATAGACTAGCGGCAACCGGGGAGCTGTTTTTT
CDR3: CASSQDRLAATGELFF

length: 15
J: TRBJ2-1
size: -
V: TRBV7-7
D: -
DNA: TGTGCTAGCAGCCCCGGACAGAGGGACTACAATGAGCAGTTCTTC
CDR3: CASSPGQRDYNEQFF

length: 16
J: TRBJ2-5
size: -
V: TRBV7-6
D: TRBD2
DNA: TGTGCCAGCAGCTTAGCGCTCCTGCGGGGGCAAGAGACCCAGTACTTC
CDR3: CASSLALLRGQETQYF

length: 15
J: TRBJ1-5
size: few
V: TRBV3-1
D: -
DNA: TGTGCCAGCAGCCAAGATCAGGGGTTGAGTCAGCCCCAGCATTTT
CDR3: CASSQDQGLSQPQHF

length: 15
J: TRBJ1-1
size: many
V: TRBV19
D: TRBD1
DNA: TGTGCCAGTAGTATCCAGGGGGGGATGAACACTGAAGCTTTCTTT
CDR3: CASSIQGGMNTEAFF

length: 16
J: TRBJ2-3
size: -
V: TRBV5-1
D: -
DNA: TGCGCCAGCAGCTTGGGGGACGCGATTATCACAGATACGCAGTATTTT
CDR3: CASSLGDAIITDTQYF

length: 15
J: TRBJ2-5
size: many
V: TRBV3-1
D: -
DNA: TGTGCCAGCAGCCAAGTTGACGGATCCCAAGAGACCCAGTACTTC
CDR3: CASSQVDGSQETQYF

length: 14
J: TRBJ2-7
size: many
V: TRBV6-1
D: -
DNA: TGTGCCAGCAGTCCCATTTTTAGCTCCTACGAGCAGTACTTC
CDR3: CASSPIFSSYEQYF

length: 14
J: TRBJ2-3
size: -
V: TRBV10-2
D: -
DNA: TGCGCCAGCAGTCCGGGGGTGCGCACAGATACGCAGTATTTT
CDR3: CASSPGVRTDTQYF

length: 13
J: TRBJ2-7
size: many
V: TRBV5-1
D: -
DNA: TGCGCCAGCAGCATGGGGGCAGAATACGAGCAGTACTTC
CDR3: CASSMGAEYEQYF

length: 14
J: TRBJ1-6
size: many
V: TRBV6-1
D: TRBD1
DNA: TGTGCCAGCAGCGGACAGGGTTTTGGCTCACCCCTCCACTTT
CDR3: CASSGQGFGSPLHF

length: 13
J: TRBJ1-4
size: -
V: TRBV6-1
D: -
DNA: TGTGCCAGCAGTGAAAGAGAGGGTGAAAAACTGTTTTTT
CDR3: CASSEREGEKLFF

length: 15
J: TRBJ1-2
size: few
V: TRBV30
D: TRBD1
DNA: TGTGCCTGGAAAGGGTGGGACAGTCGTAACTATGGCTACACCTTC
CDR3: CAWKGWDSRNYGYTF

length: 12
J: TRBJ2-7
size: many
V: TRBV30
D: TRBD2
DNA: TGTGCCTGGGGTCATAGCGGGAGCGAGCAGTACTTC
CDR3: CAWGHSGSEQYF

length: 14
J: TRBJ2-2
size: few
V: TRBV28
D: TRBD1
DNA: TGTGCCACCCCAGGGACAGGGAACACCGGGGAGCTGTTTTTT
CDR3: CATPGTGNTGELFF

length: 16
J: TRBJ2-7
size: many
V: TRBV2
D: TRBD2
DNA: TGTGCCAGCACTAAAGAGTTCGGGAGGACGGGATACGAGCAGTACTTC
CDR3: CASTKEFGRTGYEQYF

length: 12
J: TRBJ2-7
size: many
V: TRBV12-3/TRBV12-4
D: -
DNA: TGTGCCAGCAGTTTAGGCTCCCACGAGCAGTACTTC
CDR3: CASSLGSHEQYF

length: 14
J: TRBJ1-2
size: many
V: TRBV25-1
D: -
DNA: TGTGCCAGCGGGGACTTGGGCTCTAACTATGGCTACACCTTC
CDR3: CASGDLGSNYGYTF

length: 14
J: TRBJ1-1
size: many
V: TRBV19
D: -
DNA: TGTGCCAGTAGTATCTCTCTGAAGGACACTGAAGCTTTCTTT
CDR3: CASSISLKDTEAFF

length: 15
J: TRBJ1-6
size: many
V: TRBV27
D: -
DNA: TGTGCCAGCAGTTTTTGGGGGATCTATAATTCACCCCTCCACTTT
CDR3: CASSFWGIYNSPLHF

length: 14
J: TRBJ2-3
size: many
V: TRBV12-3/TRBV12-4
D: -
DNA: TGTGCCAGCAGTTTGAGTTGGGGCCCAGATACGCAGTATTTT
CDR3: CASSLSWGPDTQYF

length: 16
J: TRBJ2-1
size: many
V: TRBV7-6
D: -
DNA: TGTGCCAGCAGCTTAGTTTGGGGGCAGACAGGAAATGAGCAGTTCTTC
CDR3: CASSLVWGQTGNEQFF

length: 14
J: TRBJ1-6
size: few
V: TRBV5-6
D: -
DNA: TGTGCCAGCAGCTTGGGCGCAGTCCGGACCGGCCTCCACTTT
CDR3: CASSLGAVRTGLHF

length: 16
J: TRBJ2-5
size: few
V: TRBV6-5
D: -
DNA: TGTGCCAGCAGTTACTCGATGGCCGGCGGGGTGGAGACCCAGTACTTC
CDR3: CASSYSMAGGVETQYF

length: 16
J: TRBJ1-5
size: many
V: TRBV28
D: -
DNA: TGTGCCAGCAGTTATGACGGGCCCGGAGGCAATCAGCCCCAGCATTTT
CDR3: CASSYDGPGGNQPQHF

length: 14
J: TRBJ2-1
size: many
V: TRBV11-2
D: -
DNA: TGTGCCAGCAAAGACAGATTAAAATACAATGAGCAGTTCTTC
CDR3: CASKDRLKYNEQFF

length: 12
J: TRBJ1-4
size: -
V: TRBV20-1
D: -
DNA: TGCAGTGTACGATGGGCTGATGAAAAACTGTTTTTT
CDR3: CSVRWADEKLFF

length: 13
J: TRBJ1-1
size: -
V: TRBV20-1
D: TRBD1
DNA: TGCAGTGCTTTGGGGACAGACTACACTGAAGCTTTCTTT
CDR3: CSALGTDYTEAFF

length: 14
J: TRBJ2-2
size: many
V: TRBV11-2
D: -
DNA: TGTGCCAGCAGCTTGACCACTAGTGCCGGGGAGCTGTTTTTT
CDR3: CASSLTTSAGELFF

length: 12
J: TRBJ1-2
size: many
V: TRBV28
D: -
DNA: TGTGCCAGCAGTTCGCGGAGGGAGGGCTACACCTTC
CDR3: CASSSRREGYTF

length: 17
J: TRBJ2-1
size: -
V: TRBV4-2
D: -
DNA: TGTGCCAGCAGCCAAGATCCTGGGCCGAGCTCCTACAATGAGCAGTTCTTC
CDR3: CASSQDPGPSSYNEQFF

length: 16
J: TRBJ2-1
size: few
V: TRBV11-2
D: TRBD1
DNA: TGTGCCAGCAGCTCCGCAAGGGGACCCAGGGGGCATGAGCAGTTCTTC
CDR3: CASSSARGPRGHEQFF

length: 15
J: TRBJ2-2
size: many
V: TRBV28
D: -
DNA: TGTGCCAGCAGTCCTCACTGGGGTAACACCGGGGAGCTGTTTTTT
CDR3: CASSPHWGNTGELFF

length: 16
J: TRBJ1-1
size: many
V: TRBV15
D: TRBD1
DNA: TGTGCCACCAGCAGAGCCGGGACAGCAATGAACACTGAAGCTTTCTTT
CDR3: CATSRAGTAMNTEAFF

length: 14
J: TRBJ1-2
size: -
V: TRBV20-1
D: -
DNA: TGCAGTGCTAGAGATGGTAGCAGGTTCTATGGCTACACCTTC
CDR3: CSARDGSRFYGYTF

length: 16
J: TRBJ2-1
size: once
V: TRBV24-1
D: -
DNA: TGTGCCACCAGTAAGGGGGGACCTGGCTCCTACAATGAGCAGTTCTTC
CDR3: CATSKGGPGSYNEQFF